This T cell receptor (beta chain) was obtained from a study of blood T cells in healthy people across ages (dated by TCRdb to between 2014 and 2017). Looking at the study overall: In model experiments, template switching captured about one uniquely barcoded TCR beta cDNA molecule for every two T cells. For two donors (one aged 18 to 30 and one aged 80 or older), the study analyzed two additional independent replicas of 1 million unique cDNA reads from the same blood draw. Four age groups were formed from the donors: young (average approximately 15 years), middle-aged (around 37), aged (about 62) and long-lived (about 75). To avoid experimental bias, donors of different ages were distributed randomly across sequencing lanes. To track age-related changes in TCR beta repertoire diversity, the study relied on deep sequencing normalized with unique cDNA molecular identifiers.

CDR1 and CDR2 were assigned from the germline V gene as SQVTM and ANQGSEA. V loses 6 bases at its end and J loses 0 bases; junction bases beyond the gene matches: 9. The CDR3 starts with the cysteine, ends with the phenylalanine, and has 16 residues. Just CDR3 DNA is preserved here, 48 bases in frame from base 1. The donors were roughly 39 Caucasian individuals from Russia, aged roughly 6 to 100 years, who were systemically healthy. Each donor gave 8.5 to 10 milliliters of peripheral blood, collected into EDTA-treated Vacutainer tubes. PBMCs were isolated by Ficoll-Paque density-gradient centrifugation, with at least 7 million obtained per sample. Total RNA was extracted from PBMCs with Trizol reagent, with at least 5 micrograms obtained per sample. The percentages of naive CD45RAhigh/CD27high T cells were determined by flow cytometry on a PBMC aliquot from every donor. Library preparation employed 5' RACE. Data came from an Illumina HiSeq 2500. A second PCR of roughly 6 to 12 cycles was run with a J-beta primer mix and a sample-barcoded 5' primer. Each TCR beta cDNA molecule received a unique molecular identifier from a template-switch 5' adaptor carrying 12 random nucleotides. Each sample yielded at least 2.5 million CDR3-containing paired-end reads. All of the RNA was converted into first-strand cDNA using the Mint cDNA synthesis kit, with a TRBC-specific oligonucleotide serving as the primer. Following uracil-DNA glycosylase treatment, a first 18-cycle PCR with universal primers M1SS and BC2_uni_R was performed on all cDNA. Concerning the study's data processing: Each sample was normalized by randomly selecting 1 million high-quality reads, each carrying a distinct molecular identifier. Reads sharing molecular identifiers were discarded rather than binned into consensus sequences. MiTCR, run with a Q25 quality threshold and the strictest error-elimination algorithm, handled CDR3 identification, clonotype clustering and error correction. A nonparametric unseen species model with Euler transformation was used to estimate lower-bound total TCR beta diversity. The public reads were reanalyzed by TCRdb: fastp trimming at Q25, MiXCR alignment, in-frame beta chains only. Records with the same CDR3 protein are collapsed into one entry carrying the most frequent genes and DNA. It is TCRdb's table, rather than the study itself, that gives the V and J calls and clone size. This sample lists about 970,000 distinct CDR3 sequences; approximately 50% were detected once. 20% to 25% of the sample rests with the top ten.

Overall study outcomes, separate from this receptor: Bulk unsorted PBMC profiling prevented conclusive comparison of naive and antigen-experienced compartments. Estimates of total diversity from one million sequenced T cells were regarded as lower bounds and underestimates. A strong correlation was found between observed TCR beta diversity and the percentage of naive T cells measured by flow cytometry. Donor CMV infection status was unknown, potentially confounding age-related changes in expanded clonotypes. As age increased, observed TCR beta diversity per million T cells dropped in a roughly linear way, and a significant reduction was already evident by age 40. Compared with the aged group, the long-lived group had more naive CD4+ T cells, fewer expanded clones and increased TCR diversity, suggesting age selection.

As for this clonotype: Its cognate antigen has yet to be identified. The input lacks base qualities; no much larger clone sits a single base away.

This sequence was found in a woman aged 55-75 years in good health. What was sequenced was blood. The chain couples TRBV29-1 to TRBJ2-1; 9 of the junction bases match TRBD2. The nucleotide sequence is TGCAGCGTCGTACGGGCGGGAGGGACCTCCTACAATGAGCAGTTCTTC. Its protein reads: CSVVRAGGTSYNEQFF.